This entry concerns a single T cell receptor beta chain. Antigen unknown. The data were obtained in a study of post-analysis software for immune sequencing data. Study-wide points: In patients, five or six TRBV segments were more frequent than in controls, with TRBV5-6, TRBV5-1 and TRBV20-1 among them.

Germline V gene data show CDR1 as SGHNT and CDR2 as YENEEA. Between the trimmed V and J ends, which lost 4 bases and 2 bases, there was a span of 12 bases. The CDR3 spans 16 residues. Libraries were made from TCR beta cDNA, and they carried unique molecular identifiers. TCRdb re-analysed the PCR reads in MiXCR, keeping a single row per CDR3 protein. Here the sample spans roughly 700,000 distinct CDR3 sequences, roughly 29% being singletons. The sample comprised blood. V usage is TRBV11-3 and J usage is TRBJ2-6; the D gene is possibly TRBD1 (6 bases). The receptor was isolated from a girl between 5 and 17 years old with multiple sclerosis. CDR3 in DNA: TGTGCCAGCAGCTCCGGACAGCAGGCTGGGGCCAACGTCCTGACTTTC. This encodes CASSSGQQAGANVLTF.